This T cell receptor beta chain was retrieved from a study of Graves' ophthalmopathy and Graves' hyperthyroidism. Study observations and caveats: Detected in blood as well were most expanded thyroid clonotypes with frequency above 0.001. Predictions made by the model for ophthalmopathy progression reached 65% to 71% sensitivity and roughly 75% specificity.

Aged 18 to 65, hyperthyroidism patients had been newly diagnosed, with under 2 months' duration. This clonotype appeared many times. What it binds is not known. CDR1 and CDR2 from the germline V gene are LNHNV and YYDKDF (reference sequence). Germline trimming cut 5 bases from V and 7 bases from J; bases unmatched to any gene: 11. The CDR3 has 15 residues. Amplification of TCR beta CDR3 regions used RNA transcripts. First-round RT-PCR employed HTBI primers, with a second-round multiplex PCR after it. TCRdb re-derived calls from the multiplex PCR reads in MiXCR, one entry per CDR3 protein. The sample lists around 590,000 distinct CDR3 sequences, under 45% occurring once.

Sequencing was performed on peripheral blood or thyroid tissue (not recorded which). This chain connects TRBV15 to TRBJ1-5; TRBD1 agrees at 7 bases. The source is an adult man with Graves' hyperthyroidism. For the CDR3, the DNA is TGTGCCACCAGCTATTCGACAGGGTCAAGCCAGCCCCAGCATTTT. Translated, it gives CATSYSTGSSQPQHF.